This T cell receptor (beta chain) was sequenced in a study of T cell repertoires in cytomegalovirus infection. This clonotype has at least ten counts. Its antigen is not identified. MiXCR, applied by TCRdb to the reads, yields one record per CDR3 protein. The data show roughly 45,000 distinct CDR3 sequences, 20% to 25% seen once. General study points: Totalled public TCR beta family frequency picked out people who carried CMV plus the relevant HLA.

The V gene lost 1 base and the J gene lost 1 base, with 11 bases spanning the gap. CDR3 length: 16 amino acids. Germline CDR1 is SGHVS and CDR2 is FQNEAQ. The sequence was collected from a human donor in good health (CMV status not recorded). Some clones in this sample may be carry-over from other donors' samples. The V gene is TRBV7-8, the J gene TRBJ2-1, with D unclear. Input material: PBMCs, sequenced either directly or after in vitro stimulation (not recorded which). The CDR3, as DNA: TGTGCCAGCAGCTTAGAGGGTGGCTGGTCCTACAATGAGCAGTTCTTC. Protein sequence: CASSLEGGWSYNEQFF.